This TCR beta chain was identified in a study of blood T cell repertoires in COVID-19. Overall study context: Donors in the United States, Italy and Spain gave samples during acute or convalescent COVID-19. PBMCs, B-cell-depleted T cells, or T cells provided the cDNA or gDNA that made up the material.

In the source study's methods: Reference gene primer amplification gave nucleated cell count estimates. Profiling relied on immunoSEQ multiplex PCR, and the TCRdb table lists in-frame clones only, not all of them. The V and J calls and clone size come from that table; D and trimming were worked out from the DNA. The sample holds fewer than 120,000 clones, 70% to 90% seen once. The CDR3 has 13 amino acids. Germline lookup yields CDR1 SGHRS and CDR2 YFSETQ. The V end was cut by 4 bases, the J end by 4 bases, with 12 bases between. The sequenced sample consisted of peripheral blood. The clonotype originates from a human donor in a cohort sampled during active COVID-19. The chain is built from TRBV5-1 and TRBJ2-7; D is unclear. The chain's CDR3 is CASSEPGVYEQYF. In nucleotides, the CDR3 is TGCGCCAGCAGCGAACCGGGTGTATACGAGCAGTACTTC.